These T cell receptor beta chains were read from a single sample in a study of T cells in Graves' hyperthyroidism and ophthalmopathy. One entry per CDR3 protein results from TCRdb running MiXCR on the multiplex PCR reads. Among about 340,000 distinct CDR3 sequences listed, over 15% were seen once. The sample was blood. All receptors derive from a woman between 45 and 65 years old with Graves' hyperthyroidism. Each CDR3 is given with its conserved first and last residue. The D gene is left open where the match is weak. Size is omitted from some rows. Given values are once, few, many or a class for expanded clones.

CASSDRDGGDTQYF	TGTGCCAGCAGTGACAGGGATGGAGGAGATACGCAGTATTTT	many	TRBV28	TRBJ2-3	TRBD1
CASSHRDSEKLFF	TGTGCCAGCAGTCACCGGGACAGCGAAAAACTGTTTTTT	many	TRBV27	TRBJ1-4	TRBD1
CASRVRGAPIEQYF	TGTGCCAGCAGGGTCAGGGGAGCTCCTATCGAGCAGTACTTC	many	TRBV2	TRBJ2-7	NA
CAWSVLWGSSQFF	TGTGCCTGGAGTGTACTCTGGGGATCATCGCAGTTCTTC	NA	TRBV30	TRBJ2-1	NA
CASSQAFKETQYF	TGCGCCAGCAGCCAGGCCTTCAAAGAGACCCAGTACTTC	few	TRBV4-1	TRBJ2-5	NA
CASSLVDSGTQYF	TGCGCCAGCAGCTTGGTGGACAGCGGGACCCAGTACTTC	many	TRBV5-1	TRBJ2-5	NA
CASSSLSRPDTQYF	TGTGCCAGCAGCTCCCTTTCTAGGCCAGATACGCAGTATTTT	many	TRBV11-2	TRBJ2-3	NA
CASSPGLNTEAFF	TGTGCCAGCTCACCAGGGTTGAACACTGAAGCTTTCTTT	many	TRBV18	TRBJ1-1	NA
CASSLGTGPQYF	TGTGCCAGCAGCTTAGGGACAGGACCGCAGTACTTC	NA	TRBV7-2	TRBJ2-5	TRBD1
CASSPGSELAGYNEQFF	TGTGCCAGCAGCCCTGGAAGCGAATTAGCGGGGTACAATGAGCAGTTCTTC	NA	TRBV3-1	TRBJ2-1	TRBD2
CSVEYSDTEAFF	TGCAGCGTTGAATACAGCGACACTGAAGCTTTCTTT	NA	TRBV29-1	TRBJ1-1	NA
CAISETGGEDTGELFF	TGTGCCATCAGTGAGACGGGAGGGGAGGACACCGGGGAGCTGTTTTTT	few	TRBV10-3	TRBJ2-2	TRBD2
CASSLGETGDNEQFF	TGTGCCAGCAGCTTAGGGGAGACAGGGGACAATGAGCAGTTCTTC	NA	TRBV7-2	TRBJ2-1	TRBD1
CASSLRPRGLLYNYGYTF	TGTGCCAGCAGTTTAAGACCCCGGGGACTCCTATATAACTATGGCTACACCTTC	few	TRBV12-3/TRBV12-4	TRBJ1-2	NA
CASSSSGLYNSPLHF	TGTGCCAGCAGCTCGTCGGGTCTCTATAATTCACCCCTCCACTTT	NA	TRBV7-9	TRBJ1-6	NA
CASGPTGGIGYTF	TGTGCCAGCGGTCCGACAGGGGGTATTGGCTACACCTTC	many	TRBV7-9	TRBJ1-2	TRBD1